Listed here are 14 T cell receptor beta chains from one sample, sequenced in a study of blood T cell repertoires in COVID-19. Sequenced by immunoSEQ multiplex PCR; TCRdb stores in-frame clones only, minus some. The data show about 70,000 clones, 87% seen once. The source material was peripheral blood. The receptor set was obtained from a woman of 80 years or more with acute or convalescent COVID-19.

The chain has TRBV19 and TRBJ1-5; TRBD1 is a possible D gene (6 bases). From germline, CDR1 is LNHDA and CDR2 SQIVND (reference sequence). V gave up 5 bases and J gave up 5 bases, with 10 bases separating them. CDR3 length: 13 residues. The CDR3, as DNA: TGTGCCAGTAGTCCCCAGGGGTATCAGCCCCAGCATTTT. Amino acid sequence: CASSPQGYQPQHF.

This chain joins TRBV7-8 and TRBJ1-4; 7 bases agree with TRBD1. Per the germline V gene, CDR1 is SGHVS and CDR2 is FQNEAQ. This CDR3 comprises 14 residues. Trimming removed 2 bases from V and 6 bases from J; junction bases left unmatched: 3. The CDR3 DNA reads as TGTGCCAGCAGCTTACTCAGGGGGGATGAAAAACTGTTTTTT. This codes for CASSLLRGDEKLFF.

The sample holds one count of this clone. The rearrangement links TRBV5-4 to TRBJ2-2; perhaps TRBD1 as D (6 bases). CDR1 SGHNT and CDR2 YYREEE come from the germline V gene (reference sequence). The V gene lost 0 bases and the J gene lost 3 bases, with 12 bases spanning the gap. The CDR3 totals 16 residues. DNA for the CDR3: TGTGCCAGCAGCTTGGGTAAACAGGGCGACACCGGGGAGCTGTTTTTT. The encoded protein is CASSLGKQGDTGELFF.

The CDR3 coding sequence is TGTGCCAGCAGCCAAGATAGTCAGGGGTTTTATAATGAAAAACTGTTTTTT. Its protein is CASSQDSQGFYNEKLFF. The rearrangement joins TRBV14 to TRBJ1-4; D is perhaps TRBD1 (6 bases). The V gene's germline CDR1 is SGHDN and CDR2 FVKESK. Trimming shortened V by 0 bases and J by 4 bases, and 15 bases separated the two germline ends. This CDR3 spans 17 amino acids.

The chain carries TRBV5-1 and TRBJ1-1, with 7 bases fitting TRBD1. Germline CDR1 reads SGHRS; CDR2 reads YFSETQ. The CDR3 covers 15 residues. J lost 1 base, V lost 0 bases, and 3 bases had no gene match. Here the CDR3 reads CASSLVGTANTEAFF. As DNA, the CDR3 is TGCGCCAGCAGCTTGGTAGGGACAGCGAACACTGAAGCTTTCTTT.

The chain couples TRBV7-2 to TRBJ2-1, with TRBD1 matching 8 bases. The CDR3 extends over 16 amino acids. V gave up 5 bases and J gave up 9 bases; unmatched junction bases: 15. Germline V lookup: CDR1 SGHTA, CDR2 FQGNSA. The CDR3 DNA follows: TGTGCCAGCAGCACCGTGCCTGGGACAGGAGCCGGTGAGCAGTTCTTC. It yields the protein CASSTVPGTGAGEQFF.

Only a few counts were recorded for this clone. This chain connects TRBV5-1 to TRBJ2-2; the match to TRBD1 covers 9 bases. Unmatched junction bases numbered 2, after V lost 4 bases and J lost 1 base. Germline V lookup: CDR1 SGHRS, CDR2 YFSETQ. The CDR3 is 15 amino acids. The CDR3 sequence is CASSGTGKNTGELFF. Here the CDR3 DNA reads TGCGCCAGCAGCGGGACAGGGAAGAACACCGGGGAGCTGTTTTTT.

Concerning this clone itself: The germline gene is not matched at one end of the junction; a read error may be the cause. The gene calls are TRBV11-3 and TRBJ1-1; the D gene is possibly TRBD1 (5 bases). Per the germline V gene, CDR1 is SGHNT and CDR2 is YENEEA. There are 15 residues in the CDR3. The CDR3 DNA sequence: TGTGCCAGCAGCTTAGGCGGCGGGGGGAACGCTGAAGCTTTCTTT. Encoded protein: CASSLGGGGNAEAFF. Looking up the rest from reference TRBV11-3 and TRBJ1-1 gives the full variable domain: EAGVVQSPRYKIIEKKQPVAFWCNPISGHNTLYWYLQNLGQGPELLIRYENEEAVDDSQLPKDRFSAERLKGVDSTLKIQPAELGDSAVYLCASSLGGGGNAEAFFGQGTRLTVV.

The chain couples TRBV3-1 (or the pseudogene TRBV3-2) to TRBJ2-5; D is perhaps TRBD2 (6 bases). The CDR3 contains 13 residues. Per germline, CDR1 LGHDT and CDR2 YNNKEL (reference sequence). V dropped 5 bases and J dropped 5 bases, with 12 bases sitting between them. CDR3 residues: CASSSRGLETQYF. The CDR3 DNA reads TGTGCCAGCAGCTCGCGGGGCTTGGAGACCCAGTACTTC.

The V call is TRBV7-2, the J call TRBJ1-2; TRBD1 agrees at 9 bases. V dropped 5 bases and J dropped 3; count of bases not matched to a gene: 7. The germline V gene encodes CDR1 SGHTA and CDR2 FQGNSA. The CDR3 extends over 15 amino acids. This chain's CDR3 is CASSQGQGPYYGYTF. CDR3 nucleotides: TGTGCCAGCAGCCAGGGACAGGGTCCATACTATGGCTACACCTTC.

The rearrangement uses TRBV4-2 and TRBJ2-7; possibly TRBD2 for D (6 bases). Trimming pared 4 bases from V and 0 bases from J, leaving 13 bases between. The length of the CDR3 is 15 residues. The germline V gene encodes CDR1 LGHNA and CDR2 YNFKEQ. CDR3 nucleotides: TGTGCCAGCAGCCGCGGGACTGACTACTCCTACGAGCAGTACTTC. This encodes CASSRGTDYSYEQYF.

The CDR3: CATSLFLGVWNEQFF. The CDR3 DNA reads TGTGCCACCAGCTTGTTTTTGGGAGTATGGAATGAGCAGTTCTTC. The genes are TRBV15 and TRBJ2-1; D perhaps matches TRBD2 (5 bases). With 5 bases removed from V and 7 bases from J, the gap between germline ends came to 18 bases. This CDR3 has 15 residues. The germline V gene has CDR1 LNHNV and CDR2 YYDKDF (reference sequence).

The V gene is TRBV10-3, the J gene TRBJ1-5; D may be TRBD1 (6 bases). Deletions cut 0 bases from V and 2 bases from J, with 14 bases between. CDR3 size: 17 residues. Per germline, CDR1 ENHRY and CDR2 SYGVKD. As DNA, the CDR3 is TGTGCCATCAGTGAGTCGGTAGGGCCAGGGGGCAATCAGCCCCAGCATTTT. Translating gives CAISESVGPGGNQPQHF.

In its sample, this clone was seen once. DNA of the CDR3: TGTGCCAGCAGTCGCGACAGGGTTGTGATTGAAGCTTTCTTT. Translated, it gives CASSRDRVVIEAFF. This chain uses TRBV6-5 with TRBJ1-1, with 7 bases fitting TRBD1. The V gene's germline CDR1 is MNHEY and CDR2 SVGAGI. V trimming: 5 bases; J trimming: 7 bases; junction bases outside the gene matches: 10. CDR3 length equals 14 residues.